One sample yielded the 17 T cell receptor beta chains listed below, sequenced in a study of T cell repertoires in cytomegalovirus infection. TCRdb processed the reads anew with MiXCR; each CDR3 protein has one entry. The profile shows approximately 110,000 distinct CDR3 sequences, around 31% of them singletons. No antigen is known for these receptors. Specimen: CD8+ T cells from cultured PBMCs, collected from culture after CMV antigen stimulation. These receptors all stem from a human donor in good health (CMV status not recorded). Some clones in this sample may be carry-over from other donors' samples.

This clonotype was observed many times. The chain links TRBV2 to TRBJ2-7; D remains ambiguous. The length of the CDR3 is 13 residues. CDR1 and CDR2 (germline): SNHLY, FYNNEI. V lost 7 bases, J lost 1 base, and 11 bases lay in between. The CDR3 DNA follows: TGTGCCAGCACAGGAATAGGTTCCTACGAGCAGTACTTC. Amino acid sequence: CASTGIGSYEQYF.

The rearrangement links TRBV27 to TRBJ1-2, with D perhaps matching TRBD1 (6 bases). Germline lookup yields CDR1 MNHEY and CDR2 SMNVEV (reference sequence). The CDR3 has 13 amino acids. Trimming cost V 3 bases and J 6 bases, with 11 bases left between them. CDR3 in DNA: TGTGCCAGCAGTTTCGGGGGGGCGGATGGCTACACCTTC. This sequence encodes CASSFGGADGYTF.

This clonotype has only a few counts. Here the CDR3 DNA reads TGTGCCAGCAGCTTAGTCCCGGGATCGGACTACGAGCAGTACTTC. Translated: CASSLVPGSDYEQYF. The chain links TRBV7-2 to TRBJ2-7; D is possibly TRBD2 (5 bases). CDR3 length: 15 residues. The V end was cut by 1 base, the J end by 3 bases, with 13 bases between. CDR1 is SGHTA and CDR2 is FQGNSA in the germline V gene.

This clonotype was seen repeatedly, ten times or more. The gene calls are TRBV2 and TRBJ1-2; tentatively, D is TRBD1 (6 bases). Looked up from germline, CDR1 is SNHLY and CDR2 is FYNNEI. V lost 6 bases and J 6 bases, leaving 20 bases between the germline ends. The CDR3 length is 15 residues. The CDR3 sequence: CASSDPQGWVDGYTF. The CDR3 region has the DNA TGTGCCAGCAGCGATCCACAGGGTTGGGTTGATGGCTACACCTTC.

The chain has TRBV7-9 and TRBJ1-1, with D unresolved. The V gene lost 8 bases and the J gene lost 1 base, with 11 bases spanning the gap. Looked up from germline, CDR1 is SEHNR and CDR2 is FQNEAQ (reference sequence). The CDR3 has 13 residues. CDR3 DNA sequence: TGTGCCAGCGGGAGACCGGAGAACACTGAAGCTTTCTTT. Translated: CASGRPENTEAFF.

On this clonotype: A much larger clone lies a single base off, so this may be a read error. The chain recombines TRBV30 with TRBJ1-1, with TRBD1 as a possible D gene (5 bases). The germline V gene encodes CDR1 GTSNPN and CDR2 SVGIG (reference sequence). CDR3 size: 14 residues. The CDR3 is CVGGPVNGNTEAFF. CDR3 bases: TGTGTCGGGGGACCGGTGAACGGGAACACTGAAGCTTTCTTT.

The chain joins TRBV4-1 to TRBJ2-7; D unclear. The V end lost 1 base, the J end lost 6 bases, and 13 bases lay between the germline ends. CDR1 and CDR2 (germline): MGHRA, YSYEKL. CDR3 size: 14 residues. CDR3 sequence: CASSQVDGLGEQYF. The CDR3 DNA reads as TGCGCCAGCAGCCAAGTTGACGGGCTGGGCGAGCAGTACTTC.

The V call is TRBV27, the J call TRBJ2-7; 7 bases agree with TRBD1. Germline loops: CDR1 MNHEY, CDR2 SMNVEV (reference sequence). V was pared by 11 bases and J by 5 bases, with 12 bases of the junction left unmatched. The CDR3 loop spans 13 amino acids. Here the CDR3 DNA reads TGTGCCGGCAACCCGACAGGGTCCCACGAGCAGTACTTC. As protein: CAGNPTGSHEQYF.

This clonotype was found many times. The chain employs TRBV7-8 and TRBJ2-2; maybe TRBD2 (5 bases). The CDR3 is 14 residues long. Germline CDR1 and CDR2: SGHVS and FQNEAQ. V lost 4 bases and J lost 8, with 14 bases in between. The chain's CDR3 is CASSSRARGGELFF. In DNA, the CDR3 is TGTGCCAGCAGCTCCCGGGCCCGGGGAGGGGAGCTGTTTTTT.

The CDR3 spells CASSHPGTGDYEQYF. The CDR3 coding sequence is TGTGCCAGCAGCCACCCCGGGACAGGGGACTACGAGCAGTACTTC. This rearrangement joins TRBV4-2 to TRBJ2-7; the match to TRBD1 covers 10 bases. Germline CDR1 LGHNA, CDR2 YNFKEQ. The CDR3 consists of 15 residues. V lost 3 bases and J lost 3; bases outside the gene matches: 5.

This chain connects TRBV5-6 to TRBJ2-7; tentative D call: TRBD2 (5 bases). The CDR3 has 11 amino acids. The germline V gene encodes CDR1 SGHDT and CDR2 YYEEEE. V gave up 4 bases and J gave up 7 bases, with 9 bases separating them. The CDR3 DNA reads TGTGCCAGCAGCAGCGGAAGGGAGCAGTACTTC. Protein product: CASSSGREQYF.

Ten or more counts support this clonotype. The CDR3 sequence is CASSRTGTSGLIDTQYF. The CDR3 coding sequence is TGTGCCAGCAGCCGAACGGGGACTAGCGGGCTTATAGATACGCAGTATTTT. The chain combines TRBV7-3 with TRBJ2-3; 12 bases align to TRBD2. The CDR3 sequence is 17 residues long. Germline values: CDR1 SGHTA, CDR2 FQGTGA. V dropped 5 bases and J dropped 5; count of bases not matched to a gene: 11.

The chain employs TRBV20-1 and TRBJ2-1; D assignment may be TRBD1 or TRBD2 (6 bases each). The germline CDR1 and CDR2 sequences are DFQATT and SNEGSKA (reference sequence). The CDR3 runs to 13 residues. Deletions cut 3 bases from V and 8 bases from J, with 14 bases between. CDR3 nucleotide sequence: TGCAGTGCTAGTCTAGGGGGGTGGGATGAGCAGTTCTTC. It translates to CSASLGGWDEQFF.

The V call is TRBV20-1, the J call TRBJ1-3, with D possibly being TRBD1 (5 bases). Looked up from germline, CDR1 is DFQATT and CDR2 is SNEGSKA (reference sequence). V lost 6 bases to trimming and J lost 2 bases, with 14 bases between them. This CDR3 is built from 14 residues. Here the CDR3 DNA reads TGCAGTGCCGCCGGGGACGCCGCTGGAAACACCATATATTTT. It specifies CSAAGDAAGNTIYF.

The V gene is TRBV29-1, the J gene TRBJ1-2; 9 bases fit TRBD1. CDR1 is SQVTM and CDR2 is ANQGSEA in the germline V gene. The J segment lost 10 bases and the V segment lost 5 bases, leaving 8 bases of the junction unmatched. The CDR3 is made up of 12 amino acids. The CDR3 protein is CSVFEGTGFYTF. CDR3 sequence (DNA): TGCAGCGTTTTCGAGGGGACAGGGTTCTACACCTTC.

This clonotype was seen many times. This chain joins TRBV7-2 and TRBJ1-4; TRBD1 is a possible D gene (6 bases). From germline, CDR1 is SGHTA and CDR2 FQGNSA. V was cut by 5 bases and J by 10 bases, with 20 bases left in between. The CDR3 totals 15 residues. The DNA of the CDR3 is TGTGCCAGCAGCCTCCGGGACACTGGTACTGGAAAACTGTTTTTT. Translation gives CASSLRDTGTGKLFF.

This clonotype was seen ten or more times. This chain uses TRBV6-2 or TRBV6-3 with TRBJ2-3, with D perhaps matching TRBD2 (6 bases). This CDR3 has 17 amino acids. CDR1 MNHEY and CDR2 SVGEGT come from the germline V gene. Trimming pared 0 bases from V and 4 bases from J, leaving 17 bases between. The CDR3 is CASSYSKGGEDADTQYF. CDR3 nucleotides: TGTGCCAGCAGTTACTCGAAGGGCGGGGAGGACGCAGATACGCAGTATTTT.